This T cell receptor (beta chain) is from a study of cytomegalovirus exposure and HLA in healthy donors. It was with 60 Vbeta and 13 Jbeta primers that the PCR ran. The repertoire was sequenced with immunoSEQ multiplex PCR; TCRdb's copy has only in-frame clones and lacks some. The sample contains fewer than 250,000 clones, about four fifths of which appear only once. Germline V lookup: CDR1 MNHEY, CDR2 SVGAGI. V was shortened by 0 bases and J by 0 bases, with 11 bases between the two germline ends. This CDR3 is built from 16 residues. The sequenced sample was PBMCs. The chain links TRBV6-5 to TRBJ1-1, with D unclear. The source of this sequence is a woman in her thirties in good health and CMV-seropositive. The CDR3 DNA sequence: TGTGCCAGCAGTTACTCGAATCCAGGCATGAACACTGAAGCTTTCTTT. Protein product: CASSYSNPGMNTEAFF.